This section outlines one T cell receptor (beta chain) sequence together with its context. Assay used: immunoSEQ multiplex PCR; TCRdb lists only in-frame clones, some missing. The sample has about 140,000 clones; 75% to 90% are singletons. Trimming at V came to 4 bases and at J to 6 bases, leaving 3 bases not matched to a gene. CDR1 and CDR2 from the germline V gene are SGHTA and FQGTGA. This CDR3 contains 13 residues. The sample originates from a study of radiation and T cells in renal cell carcinoma. Time point described: blood 4 weeks post-SBRT, at nephrectomy. The treatment denotes: 15 Gy SBRT to primary tumor, nephrectomy 4 weeks later.

Sequencing was performed on blood, taken from a patient whose treatment included radiotherapy and nephrectomy. This chain uses TRBV7-3 with TRBJ1-2, with 9 bases identical to TRBD1. The receptor's source is a woman aged 50 to 60 with renal cell carcinoma. The CDR3 DNA is TGTGCCAGCAGCTCCCGGACAGGGGATGGCTACACCTTC. This codes for CASSSRTGDGYTF.